What follows is one TCR beta chain and its context. The source of the sample is a study of blood T cell repertoires in COVID-19. Study information: T cells, B-cell-depleted T cells, or PBMCs supplied cDNA or gDNA.

Using immunoSEQ multiplex PCR, the repertoire was profiled, and TCRdb retains in-frame clones only, with some absent. Found here are under 100,000 clones, about 82% of them singletons; the top ten hold about 10%. CDR3 length equals 15 residues. V lost 0 bases to trimming and J lost 1 base; unmatched junction nucleotides: 3. Germline CDR1 is SGHRS and CDR2 is YFSETQ. The sequencing input was peripheral blood. V usage is TRBV5-1 and J usage is TRBJ2-5; 7 bases map to TRBD2. The TCR was taken from a woman between 65 and 79 years old with active or convalescent COVID-19. CDR3 DNA: TGCGCCAGCAGCTTGGGGTCTAGCGGCCAAGAGACCCAGTACTTC. As protein: CASSLGSSGQETQYF.